A single sample is the source of the 25 T cell receptor beta chains below, sequenced in a study of T cell responses to AZD1222 COVID-19 vaccine. TCRdb's table, derived via immunoSEQ multiplex PCR, lists solely in-frame clones and lacks some. The profile shows 180,000 or so clones, around 90% of them singletons. The specimen comprised peripheral blood, sampled 28 days after the second AZD1222 dose. These TCRs come from an adult who received the AZD1222 COVID-19 vaccine.

This clone was detected only once. The chain is built from TRBV5-4 and TRBJ2-1; 11 bases match TRBD2. Losses at the gene ends were 5 bases for V and 2 bases for J; bases not matched to a gene: 3. The CDR3 loop spans 15 amino acids. The germline V gene has CDR1 SGHNT and CDR2 YYREEE (reference sequence). The CDR3, as DNA: TGTGCCAGCAGGGTAGCGGGGGGGCCCTACAATGAGCAGTTCTTC. Encoded protein: CASRVAGGPYNEQFF.

V and J are TRBV28 and TRBJ1-6, with D hard to call. Germline CDR1 reads MDHEN; CDR2 reads SYDVKM. Trimming pared 2 bases from V and 10 bases from J, leaving 6 bases between. The length of the CDR3 is 12 residues. CDR3 nucleotides: TGTGCCAGCAGTTTACTGGTCTCACCCCTCCACTTT. Its protein product is CASSLLVSPLHF.

This chain joins TRBV18 and TRBJ2-7, with 9 bases identical to TRBD1. J was trimmed by 2 bases and V by 4 bases; bases with no gene match: 9. CDR3 size: 16 residues. Germline lookup yields CDR1 KGHSH and CDR2 LQKENI. The CDR3 spells CASSRLSGDRAYEQYF. CDR3 nucleotides: TGTGCCAGCTCACGCTTATCCGGGGACAGGGCCTACGAGCAGTACTTC. Filled out from reference TRBV18 and TRBJ2-7, the complete variable domain reads NAGVMQNPRHLVRRRGQEARLRCSPMKGHSHVYWYRQLPEEGLKFMVYLQKENIIDESGMPKERFSAEFPKEGPSILRIQQVVRGDSAAYFCASSRLSGDRAYEQYFGPGTRLTVT.

This clone was found once. V is TRBV4-2 and J is TRBJ2-2; D remains unclear. The ends were cut back, 0 bases at V and 0 bases at J, with 8 bases in the middle. This CDR3 has 16 amino acids. Germline CDR1 and CDR2: LGHNA and YNFKEQ. The CDR3 protein is CASSQETATNTGELFF. In DNA, the CDR3 is TGTGCCAGCAGCCAAGAAACGGCAACGAACACCGGGGAGCTGTTTTTT.

J is TRBJ2-2 and V is TRBV4-1, with 8 positions matching TRBD1. This CDR3 contains 19 residues. Germline V gene data show CDR1 as MGHRA and CDR2 as YSYEKL. Trimming took 0 bases from V and 0 from J; bases not matched to a gene: 9. The CDR3 sequence: CASSQDWTGRKANTGELFF. The CDR3 DNA reads as TGCGCCAGCAGCCAAGATTGGACAGGGCGTAAGGCGAACACCGGGGAGCTGTTTTTT.

This rearrangement joins TRBV6-5 to TRBJ2-6; D is ambiguous. The ends were cut back, 10 bases at V and 1 base at J, with 8 bases in the middle. The germline gives CDR1 MNHEY, CDR2 SVGAGI. The CDR3 sequence is 13 residues long. CDR3 amino acids: CAIQKSGANVLTF. The CDR3 coding sequence is TGTGCCATCCAGAAATCTGGGGCCAACGTCCTGACTTTC.

This chain uses TRBV30 with TRBJ2-7; TRBD2 matches at 7 bases. CDR3 size: 14 residues. The germline V gene has CDR1 GTSNPN and CDR2 SVGIG (reference sequence). With V trimmed by 0 bases and J by 4 bases, 6 bases remained unmatched. The CDR3 DNA follows: TGTGCCTGGAGTGTTGGGGCTAGCGGATACGAGCAGTACTTC. This translates into CAWSVGASGYEQYF. Looking up the rest from reference TRBV30 and TRBJ2-7 gives the full variable domain: SQTIHQWPATLVQPVGSPLSLECTVEGTSNPNLYWYRQAAGRGLQLLFYSVGIGQISSEVPQNLSASRPQDRQFILSSKKLLLSDSGFYLCAWSVGASGYEQYFGPGTRLTVT.

DNA for the CDR3: TGTGCCAGCACCACTTACTTGGACAGGGATGAAAAACTGTTTTTT. It codes for CASTTYLDRDEKLFF. The chain combines TRBV7-9 with TRBJ1-4, with 8 bases lining up with TRBD1. The V and J ends lost 7 bases and 6 bases, in that order; junction bases with no gene match: 10. Germline values: CDR1 SEHNR, CDR2 FQNEAQ (reference sequence). The CDR3 is 15 amino acids.

J is TRBJ1-2 and V is TRBV2, with D perhaps TRBD1 (5 bases). The germline V gene encodes CDR1 SNHLY and CDR2 FYNNEI. V lost 8 bases to trimming and J lost 8 bases, with 18 bases between them. This CDR3 has 13 amino acids. The CDR3 bases are TGTGCCAGCTGGGGGACGGCCGATGGGGGCTACACCTTC. Protein product: CASWGTADGGYTF.

The chain employs TRBV5-1 and TRBJ2-1; 12 nucleotides align to TRBD2. The CDR3 is 15 amino acids. The trim removed 4 bases at V and 6 bases at J, leaving 5 bases unmatched. Germline CDR1 is SGHRS and CDR2 is YFSETQ. The CDR3 is CASSPGLAGSNEQFF. For the CDR3, the DNA is TGCGCCAGCAGCCCAGGACTAGCGGGAAGCAATGAGCAGTTCTTC.

This clone was seen just once. V usage is TRBV10-2 and J usage is TRBJ1-4; 8 bases fit TRBD1. From germline, CDR1 is WSHSY and CDR2 SAAADI. After removal of 9 bases from V and 3 bases from J, the junction contained 12 bases not matched to a gene. This CDR3 region has 16 residues. CDR3 loop: CASCPGTGSANEKLFF. The CDR3 nucleotides are TGCGCCAGTTGTCCCGGGACAGGATCAGCTAATGAAAAACTGTTTTTT.

CDR3 in amino acids: CASSYGGSGTEAFF. CDR3 DNA: TGTGCCAGCAGTTACGGGGGATCGGGGACTGAAGCTTTCTTT. The J gene is TRBJ1-1, the V gene TRBV6-5, with D possibly matching TRBD1 (5 bases). The CDR3 length is 14 residues. V lost 2 bases, J lost 5 bases, and 12 bases lay in between. The germline V gene has CDR1 MNHEY and CDR2 SVGAGI.

The CDR3, as DNA: TGTGCCAGCAGCTTGTACGGGGAGGGACCCCTCCACTTT. Its translation is CASSLYGEGPLHF. The V gene is TRBV5-6, the J gene TRBJ1-6; D is uncertain. CDR1 and CDR2 (germline): SGHDT, YYEEEE. The V end lost 1 base, the J end lost 12 bases, and 11 bases lay between the germline ends. CDR3 length: 13 residues.

The genes are TRBV7-3 and TRBJ2-5; TRBD2 aligns across 11 bases. CDR3 length equals 13 residues. The trim removed 5 bases at V and 5 bases at J, leaving 1 base unmatched. Germline-derived CDR1 and CDR2 are SGHTA and FQGTGA. CDR3 sequence reads: CASSASGGETQYF. DNA of the CDR3: TGTGCCAGCAGCGCTAGCGGGGGGGAGACCCAGTACTTC. Full variable domain (missing parts from reference TRBV7-3 and TRBJ2-5): GAGVSQTPSNKVTEKGKYVELRCDPISGHTALYWYRQSLGQGPEFLIYFQGTGAADDSGLPNDRFFAVRPEGSVSTLKIQRTERGDSAVYLCASSASGGETQYFGPGTRLLVL.

The genes are TRBV7-8 and TRBJ2-3, with TRBD2 identical over 10 bases. The ends lost 7 bases at V and 7 bases at J; junction bases unmatched: 11. Germline lookup yields CDR1 SGHVS and CDR2 FQNEAQ. The CDR3 is 15 amino acids. CDR3 coding DNA: TGTGCCAGCACCATCCCGGGGACTAGCGTGAATACGCAGTATTTT. Amino acids: CASTIPGTSVNTQYF.

The chain employs TRBV24-1 and TRBJ1-2; D not resolved. CDR1 is KGHDR, CDR2 SFDVKD, per germline. V was clipped by 0 bases and J by 2 bases, with 12 bases between them. The CDR3 is 16 amino acids. DNA of the CDR3: TGTGCCACCAGTGATTTGGTCGACGGTGCGAACTATGGCTACACCTTC. Translation: CATSDLVDGANYGYTF.

The gene calls are TRBV28 and TRBJ2-7; TRBD1 matches at 8 bases. Losses at the gene ends were 6 bases for V and 4 bases for J; bases not matched to a gene: 8. CDR3 length: 14 residues. Germline-derived CDR1 and CDR2 are MDHEN and SYDVKM. The DNA of the CDR3 is TGTGCCAGCAGCCCCCCCAGGGGGCTTTACGAGCAGTACTTC. Its protein is CASSPPRGLYEQYF.

This clone turned up a few times. The V call is TRBV11-2, the J call TRBJ2-1, with D perhaps being TRBD1 or TRBD2 (5 bases each). CDR1 and CDR2 from the germline V gene are SGHAT and FQNNGV. The CDR3 is 17 amino acids. Trimming removed 5 bases at V and 9 bases at J, with 26 bases between. Written as DNA, the CDR3 is TGTGCCAGCAGCACCGGTTCCGGGACCCTTAATATTGGTGAGCAGTTCTTC. It yields the protein CASSTGSGTLNIGEQFF.

The chain links TRBV12-3 or TRBV12-4 to TRBJ1-2; D not certain. V was pared by 8 bases and J by 6 bases, with 13 bases between. The CDR3 runs to 12 residues. The CDR3 nucleotides are TGTGCCAGCTTAAAATTGCTTGATGGCTACACCTTC. Amino acid sequence: CASLKLLDGYTF.

This sequence joins TRBV13 and TRBJ2-1, with 12 bases lining up with TRBD2. With V trimmed by 0 bases and J by 6 bases, 6 bases remained unmatched. The V gene's germline CDR1 is PRHDT and CDR2 FYEKMQ (reference sequence). The CDR3 covers 17 residues. The CDR3 region is CASSLGRLAGASNEQFF. In DNA, the CDR3 is TGTGCCAGCAGCTTAGGGAGACTAGCGGGAGCTAGCAATGAGCAGTTCTTC. The variable domain in full, with the rest retrieved from reference TRBV13 and TRBJ2-1, is AAGVIQSPRHLIKEKRETATLKCYPIPRHDTVYWYQQGPGQDPQFLISFYEKMQSDKGSIPDRFSAQQFSDYHSELNMSSLELGDSALYFCASSLGRLAGASNEQFFGPGTRLTVL.

On this clone: One end of the junction does not line up with germline, which may come from a read error. V is TRBV7-9 and J is TRBJ1-4; TRBD1 might be the D (5 bases). Germline V gene lookup returns CDR1 SEHNR and CDR2 FQNEAQ (reference sequence). The CDR3 totals 13 residues. DNA for the CDR3: TGTGCCAGCAGCTTCCTGGGAGCCCGGGACTGGGTTTTT. Its translation is CASSFLGARDWVF.

This clone was recorded once. The V and J genes are TRBV12-3 or TRBV12-4 and TRBJ1-1, with no clear D. V shed 2 bases and J shed 2 bases, with 6 bases lying between them. CDR3 length equals 13 residues. CDR3 nucleotides: TGTGCCAGCAGTTTACGGCAAAACACTGAAGCTTTCTTT. This gives the protein CASSLRQNTEAFF.

J is TRBJ1-2 and V is TRBV5-1; D remains unclear. With 2 bases removed from V and 4 bases from J, the gap between germline ends came to 12 bases. This CDR3 spans 14 amino acids. Germline V gene lookup returns CDR1 SGHRS and CDR2 YFSETQ. The CDR3: CASSFYAATYGYTF. The CDR3 DNA reads as TGCGCCAGCAGCTTTTATGCAGCTACCTATGGCTACACCTTC.

The rearrangement uses TRBV6-5 and TRBJ1-5; D not resolved. The CDR3 totals 13 residues. The V end was cut by 6 bases, the J end by 5 bases, with 11 bases between. The germline V gene has CDR1 MNHEY and CDR2 SVGAGI. The CDR3 DNA reads as TGTGCCAGCAGCGTCGAAGGAGATCAGCCCCAGCATTTT. This sequence encodes CASSVEGDQPQHF.

This rearrangement joins TRBV5-1 to TRBJ2-3; the D gene could be TRBD1 or TRBD2 (5 bases each). Trimming stripped 4 bases from V and 1 base from J, with 19 bases between. The CDR3 covers 17 residues. CDR1 is SGHRS, CDR2 YFSETQ, per germline. This CDR3 reads CASSRGGPLGGTDTQYF. The CDR3 DNA sequence: TGCGCCAGCAGCCGCGGAGGACCCCTAGGGGGCACAGATACGCAGTATTTT.